This T cell receptor beta chain was captured by sequencing in a study of cytomegalovirus exposure and HLA in healthy donors. As concerns this clone: Its antigen is as yet unknown.

Researchers ran the PCR with 60 Vbeta and 13 Jbeta primers. TCRdb keeps only in-frame clones here, not all; method: immunoSEQ multiplex PCR. The sample has tens of thousands of clones, and its top ten clones hold about 12%. Between the trimmed V and J ends, which lost 8 bases and 5 bases, there was a span of 19 bases. Per the germline V gene, CDR1 is SGHTA and CDR2 is FQGNSA. This CDR3 is built from 14 residues. Study-wide results and limits: The listing of roughly 160 TCR beta chains classed them as cytomegalovirus-associated.

Sequenced sample: PBMCs. The chain has TRBV7-2 and TRBJ2-7; D possibly corresponds to TRBD1 (6 bases). The clonotype originates from a woman in her sixties in good health and CMV-seropositive. The CDR3 protein is CASGPHRVGNEQYF. As DNA, the CDR3 is TGTGCCAGCGGCCCCCACAGGGTAGGCAACGAGCAGTACTTC.